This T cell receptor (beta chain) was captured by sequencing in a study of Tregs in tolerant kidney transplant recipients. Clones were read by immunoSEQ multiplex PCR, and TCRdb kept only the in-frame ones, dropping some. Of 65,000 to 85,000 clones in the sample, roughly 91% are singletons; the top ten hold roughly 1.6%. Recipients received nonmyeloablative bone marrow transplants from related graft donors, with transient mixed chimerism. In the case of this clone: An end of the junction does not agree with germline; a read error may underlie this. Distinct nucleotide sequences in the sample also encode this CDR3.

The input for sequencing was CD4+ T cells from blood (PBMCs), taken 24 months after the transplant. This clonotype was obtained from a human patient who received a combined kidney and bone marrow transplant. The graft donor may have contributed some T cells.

In DNA, the CDR3 is TGTGCCAGCAACCAGGACACAAGCTCCTATAATTCCCCCCTCCACTTT. It is translated as CASNQDTSSYNSPLHF. The V gene is TRBV28, the J gene TRBJ1-6, with D possibly being TRBD1 (5 bases). Looked up from germline, CDR1 is MDHEN and CDR2 is SYDVKM. The CDR3 contains 16 residues. The full variable domain, completed using reference TRBV28 and TRBJ1-6, is DVKVTQSSRYLVKRTGEKVFLECVQDMDHENMFWYRQDPGLGLRLIYFSYDVKMKEKGDIPEGYSVSREKKERFSLILESASTNQTSMYLCASNQDTSSYNSPLHFGNGTRLTVT.